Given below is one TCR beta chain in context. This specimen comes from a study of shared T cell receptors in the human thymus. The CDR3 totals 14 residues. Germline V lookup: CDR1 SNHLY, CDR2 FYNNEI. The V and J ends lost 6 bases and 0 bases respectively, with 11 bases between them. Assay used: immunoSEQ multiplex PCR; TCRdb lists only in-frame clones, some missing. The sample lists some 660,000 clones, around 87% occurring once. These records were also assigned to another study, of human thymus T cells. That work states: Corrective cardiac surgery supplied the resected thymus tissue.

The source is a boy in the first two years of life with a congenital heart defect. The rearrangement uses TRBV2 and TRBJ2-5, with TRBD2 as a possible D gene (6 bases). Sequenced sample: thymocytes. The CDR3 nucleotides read TGTGCCAGCAGGGAACTAGCACACCAAGAGACCCAGTACTTC. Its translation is CASRELAHQETQYF.